This paragraph covers one TCR beta chain sequence. As yet, its antigen is unknown. Time point denoted: week 3, after first cycle of checkpoint inhibitor. Response was assessed by RECIST 1.1 at 12 weeks, except a couple of rapid progressors. No patient had earlier systemic cancer treatment, concurrent immunosuppressants, or another active cancer. DNA loading was fixed at around 0.35 ug for all bulk PBMC samples. Method: immunoSEQ multiplex PCR; TCRdb's copy keeps in-frame clones and lacks some. The sample lists thousands of clones; roughly 85% were seen once. Per the germline V gene, CDR1 is SGHNT and CDR2 is YYREEE (reference sequence). V was trimmed by 2 bases and J by 2 bases, leaving 8 bases between them. The CDR3 contains 13 residues. This sample stems from a study of blood T cell dynamics during melanoma immunotherapy. Study-level results: At W3, later disease-control patients showed bifurcated PBMC repertoire changes, unlike progressors.

The clonotype comes from a human donor with melanoma. The sequencing used blood, collected from a patient treated with checkpoint blockade. This chain uses TRBV5-4 with TRBJ2-7, with D possibly TRBD2 on 5 matching bases. The CDR3 protein is CASSFRGAYEQYF. The CDR3 nucleotides read TGTGCCAGCAGCTTCCGGGGAGCCTACGAGCAGTACTTC.